Below are 2 T cell receptor beta chains sequenced from a single sample in a study of T cell clones after liver transplantation. Method: immunoSEQ multiplex PCR; TCRdb's copy keeps in-frame clones and lacks some. The sample consists of 95,000 to 130,000 clones, about nine tenths of them appearing once. The sample here was CD4+ T cells from blood, taken 12 months after liver transplant. The receptors stem from a human patient who received a liver transplant. Part of the T cells may come from the graft donor.

This clone was detected once. The chain recombines TRBV5-1 with TRBJ2-7; 8 bases line up with TRBD1. V lost 6 bases, J lost 5 bases, and 10 bases stayed unmatched. The germline CDR1 and CDR2 sequences are SGHRS and YFSETQ. The CDR3 consists of 14 residues. CDR3 residues: CASTRQGASHEQYF. CDR3 in DNA: TGCGCCAGCACACGGCAGGGGGCATCCCACGAGCAGTACTTC. Filled out from reference TRBV5-1 and TRBJ2-7, the complete variable domain reads KAGVTQTPRYLIKTRGQQVTLSCSPISGHRSVSWYQQTPGQGLQFLFEYFSETQRNKGNFPGRFSGRQFSNSRSEMNVSTLELGDSALYLCASTRQGASHEQYFGPGTRLTVT.

Written as DNA, the CDR3 is TGTGCCAGCAGCGTCGAGGAGGGGGCAGAGCAGTACTTC. Amino acids: CASSVEEGAEQYF. V is TRBV9 and J is TRBJ2-7; D is perhaps TRBD1 (7 bases). Germline assignment: CDR1 SGDLS and CDR2 YYNGEE. This CDR3 contains 13 residues. V lost 2 bases to trimming and J lost 7 bases, with 13 bases between them.